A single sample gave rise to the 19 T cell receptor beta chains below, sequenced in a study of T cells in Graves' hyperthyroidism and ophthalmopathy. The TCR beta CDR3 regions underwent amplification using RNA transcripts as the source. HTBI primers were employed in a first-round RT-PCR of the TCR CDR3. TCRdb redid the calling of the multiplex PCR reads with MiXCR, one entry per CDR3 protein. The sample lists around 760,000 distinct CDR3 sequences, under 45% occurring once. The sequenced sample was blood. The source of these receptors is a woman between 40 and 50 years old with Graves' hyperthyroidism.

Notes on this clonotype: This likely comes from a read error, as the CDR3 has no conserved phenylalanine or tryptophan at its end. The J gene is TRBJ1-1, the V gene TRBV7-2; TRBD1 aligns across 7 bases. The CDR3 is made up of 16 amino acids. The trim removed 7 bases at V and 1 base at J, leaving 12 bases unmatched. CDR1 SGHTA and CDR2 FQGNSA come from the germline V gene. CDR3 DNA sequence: TGTGCCAGCACCCAGGGGGGGGGACAACAGAACACTGAAGCTTTCTCT. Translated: CASTQGGGQQNTEAFS.

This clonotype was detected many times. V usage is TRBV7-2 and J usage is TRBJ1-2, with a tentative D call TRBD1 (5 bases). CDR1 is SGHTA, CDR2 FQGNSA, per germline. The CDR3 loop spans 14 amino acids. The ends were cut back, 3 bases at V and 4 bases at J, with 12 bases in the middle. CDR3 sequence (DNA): TGTGCCAGCAGCTTTGCAGGGTCTGGCTATGGCTACACCTTC. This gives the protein CASSFAGSGYGYTF.

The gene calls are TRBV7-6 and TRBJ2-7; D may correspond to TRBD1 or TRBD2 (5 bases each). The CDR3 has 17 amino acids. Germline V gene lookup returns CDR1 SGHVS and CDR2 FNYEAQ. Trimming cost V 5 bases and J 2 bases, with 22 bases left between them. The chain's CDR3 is CASSTDGEGAHPYEQYF. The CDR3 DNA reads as TGTGCCAGCAGCACAGACGGGGAAGGGGCGCACCCCTACGAGCAGTACTTC.

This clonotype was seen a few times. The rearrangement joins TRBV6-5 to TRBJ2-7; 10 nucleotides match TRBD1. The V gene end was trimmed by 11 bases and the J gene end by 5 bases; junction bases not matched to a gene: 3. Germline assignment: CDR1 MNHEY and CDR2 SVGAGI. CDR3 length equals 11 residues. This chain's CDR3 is CAGGQGNEQYF. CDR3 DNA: TGTGCCGGGGGACAGGGGAACGAGCAGTACTTC.

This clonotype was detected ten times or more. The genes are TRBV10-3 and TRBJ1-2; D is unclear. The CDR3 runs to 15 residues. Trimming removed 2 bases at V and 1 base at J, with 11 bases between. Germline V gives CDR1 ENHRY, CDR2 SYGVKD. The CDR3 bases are TGTGCCATCAGTGAGGAGTGGGAACTTAACTATGGCTACACCTTC. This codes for CAISEEWELNYGYTF.

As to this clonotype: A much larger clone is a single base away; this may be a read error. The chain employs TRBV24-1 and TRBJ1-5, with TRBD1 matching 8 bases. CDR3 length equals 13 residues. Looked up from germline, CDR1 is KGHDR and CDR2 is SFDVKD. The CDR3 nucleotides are TGTGCCACCGGTGACAGGGGCGGTCAGCCCCAGCATTTT. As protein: CATGDRGGQPQHF.

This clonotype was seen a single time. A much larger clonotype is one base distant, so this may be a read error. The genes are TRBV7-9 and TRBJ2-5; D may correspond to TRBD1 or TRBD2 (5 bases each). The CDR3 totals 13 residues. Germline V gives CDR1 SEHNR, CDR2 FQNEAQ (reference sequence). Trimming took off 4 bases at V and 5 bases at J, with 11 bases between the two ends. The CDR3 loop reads CASSSGAAETQYF. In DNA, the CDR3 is TGTGCCAGCAGCTCCGGGGCGGCGGAGACCCAGTACTTC.

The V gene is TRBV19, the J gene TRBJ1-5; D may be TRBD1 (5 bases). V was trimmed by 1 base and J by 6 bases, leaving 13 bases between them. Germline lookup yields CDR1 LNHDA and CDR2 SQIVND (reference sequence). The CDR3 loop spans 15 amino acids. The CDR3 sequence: CASSIATGDTQPQHF. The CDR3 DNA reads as TGTGCCAGTAGTATAGCGACGGGGGATACTCAGCCCCAGCATTTT.

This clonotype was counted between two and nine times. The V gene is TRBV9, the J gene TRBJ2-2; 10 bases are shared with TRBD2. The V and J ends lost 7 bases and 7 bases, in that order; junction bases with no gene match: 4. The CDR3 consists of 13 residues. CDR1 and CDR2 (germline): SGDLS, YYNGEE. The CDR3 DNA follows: TGTGCCAGCGCCAGCGGGGGGGACGGGGAGCTGTTTTTT. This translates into CASASGGDGELFF.

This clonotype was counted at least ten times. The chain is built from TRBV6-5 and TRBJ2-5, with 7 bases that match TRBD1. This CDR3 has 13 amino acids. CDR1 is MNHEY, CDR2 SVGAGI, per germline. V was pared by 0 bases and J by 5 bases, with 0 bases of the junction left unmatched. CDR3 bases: TGTGCCAGCAGTTACTCGACAGGGGAGACCCAGTACTTC. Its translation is CASSYSTGETQYF.

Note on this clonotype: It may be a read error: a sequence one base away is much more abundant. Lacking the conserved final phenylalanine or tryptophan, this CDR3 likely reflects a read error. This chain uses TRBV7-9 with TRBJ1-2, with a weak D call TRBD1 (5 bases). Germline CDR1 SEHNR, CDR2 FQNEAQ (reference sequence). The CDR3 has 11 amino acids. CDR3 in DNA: TGTGCAGGGGCAGGCGTTTATGGCTACACCCTC. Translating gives CAGAGVYGYTL.

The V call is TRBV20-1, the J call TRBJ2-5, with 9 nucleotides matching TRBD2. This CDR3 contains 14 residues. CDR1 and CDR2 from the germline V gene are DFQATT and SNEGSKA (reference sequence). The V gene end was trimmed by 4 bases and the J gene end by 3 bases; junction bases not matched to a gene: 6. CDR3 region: CSAKSLAGKETQYF. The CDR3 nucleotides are TGCAGTGCTAAGTCGCTAGCGGGGAAAGAGACCCAGTACTTC.

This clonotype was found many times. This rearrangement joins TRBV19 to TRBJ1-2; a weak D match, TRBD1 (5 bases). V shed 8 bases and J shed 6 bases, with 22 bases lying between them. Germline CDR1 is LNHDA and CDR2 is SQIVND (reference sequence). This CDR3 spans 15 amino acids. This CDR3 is CASVGGTEAMDGYTF. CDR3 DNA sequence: TGTGCCAGTGTGGGGGGGACCGAGGCTATGGATGGCTACACCTTC. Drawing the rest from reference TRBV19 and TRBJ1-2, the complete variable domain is DGGITQSPKYLFRKEGQNVTLSCEQNLNHDAMYWYRQDPGQGLRLIYYSQIVNDFQKGDIAEGYSVSREKKESFPLTVTSAQKNPTAFYLCASVGGTEAMDGYTFGSGTRLTVV.

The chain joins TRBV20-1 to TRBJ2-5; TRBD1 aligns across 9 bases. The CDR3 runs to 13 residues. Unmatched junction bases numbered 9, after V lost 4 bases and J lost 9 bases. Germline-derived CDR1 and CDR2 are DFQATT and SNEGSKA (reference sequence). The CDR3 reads CSAITGGGQPQYF. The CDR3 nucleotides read TGCAGTGCTATTACAGGGGGCGGACAGCCCCAGTACTTC.

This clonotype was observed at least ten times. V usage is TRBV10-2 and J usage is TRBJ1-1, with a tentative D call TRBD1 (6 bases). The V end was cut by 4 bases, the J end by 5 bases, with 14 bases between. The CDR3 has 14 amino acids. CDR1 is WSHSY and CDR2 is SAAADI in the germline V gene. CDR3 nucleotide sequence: TGCGCCAGCAGTGCATTAGGGGGGAGTACTGAAGCTTTCTTT. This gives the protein CASSALGGSTEAFF.

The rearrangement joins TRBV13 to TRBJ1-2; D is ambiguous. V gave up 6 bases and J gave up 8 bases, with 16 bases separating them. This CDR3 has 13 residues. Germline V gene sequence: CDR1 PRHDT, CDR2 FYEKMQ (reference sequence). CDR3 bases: TGTGCCAGCAGACCTATGCAAGGTCGGGGCTACACCTTC. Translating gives CASRPMQGRGYTF.

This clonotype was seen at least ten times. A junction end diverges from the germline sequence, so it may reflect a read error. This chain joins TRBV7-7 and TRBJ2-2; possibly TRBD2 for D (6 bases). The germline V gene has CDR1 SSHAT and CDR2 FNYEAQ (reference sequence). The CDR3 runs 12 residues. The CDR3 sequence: CASSSDRGGLFF. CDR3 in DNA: TGTGCTAGCAGCTCCGACCGGGGAGGGCTGTTTTTT.

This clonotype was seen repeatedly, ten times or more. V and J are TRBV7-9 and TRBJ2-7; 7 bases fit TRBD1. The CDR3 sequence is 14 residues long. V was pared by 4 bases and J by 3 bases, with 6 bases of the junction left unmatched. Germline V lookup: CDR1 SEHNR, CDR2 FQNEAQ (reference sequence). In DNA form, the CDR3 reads TGTGCCAGCAGCTCGACCAGGGGGTTCTACGAGCAGTACTTC. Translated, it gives CASSSTRGFYEQYF.

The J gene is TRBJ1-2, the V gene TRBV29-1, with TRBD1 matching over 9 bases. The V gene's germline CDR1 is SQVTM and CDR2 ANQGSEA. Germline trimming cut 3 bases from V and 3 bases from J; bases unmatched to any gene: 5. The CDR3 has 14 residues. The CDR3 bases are TGCAGCGTTGACACGACAGGGGGGGACTATGGCTACACCTTC. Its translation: CSVDTTGGDYGYTF.